The next 18 T cell receptor beta chains were all read from a single sample in a study of CD4+ T cells in melanoma. The data were produced by immunoSEQ multiplex PCR, yet TCRdb's version contains in-frame clones alone and is incomplete. The sample includes some 150,000 clones, about nine tenths of them seen just once. These receptors were taken from a human donor with melanoma.

The gene calls are TRBV7-9 and TRBJ1-1, with D hard to call. Trimming stripped 3 bases from V and 0 bases from J, with 8 bases between. Germline V gene sequence: CDR1 SEHNR, CDR2 FQNEAQ (reference sequence). CDR3 size: 14 residues. CDR3 region: CASSFHSLNTEAFF. CDR3 in DNA: TGTGCCAGCAGCTTCCACAGTTTGAACACTGAAGCTTTCTTT.

The chain recombines TRBV6-6 with TRBJ2-1, with D possibly matching TRBD1 (6 bases). CDR3 length: 15 amino acids. Trimming removed 6 bases from V and 0 bases from J, with 12 bases in between. Germline assignment: CDR1 MNHNY and CDR2 SVGAGI (reference sequence). CDR3 amino acids: CASRMTGTSYNEQFF. The CDR3 bases are TGTGCCAGCAGGATGACAGGTACCTCCTACAATGAGCAGTTCTTC.

The gene calls are TRBV6-5 and TRBJ2-2; the match to TRBD1 covers 8 bases. This CDR3 region has 13 residues. Germline lookup yields CDR1 MNHEY and CDR2 SVGAGI. The V segment lost 8 bases and the J segment 2 bases; nucleotides outside the gene matches: 1. This CDR3 reads CASQGANTGELFF. The CDR3 nucleotides are TGTGCCAGCCAGGGGGCAAACACCGGGGAGCTGTTTTTT.

The CDR3 loop is CASSSLAGGRTDTQYF. CDR3 in DNA: TGTGCCAGCAGCTCCTTAGCGGGGGGGCGAACAGATACGCAGTATTTT. The V call is TRBV7-8, the J call TRBJ2-3, with 11 bases matching TRBD2. J gave up 3 bases and V 4 bases, and 6 bases lay outside the gene matches. The CDR3 extends over 16 amino acids. Germline V CDR1 and CDR2: SGHVS, FQNEAQ. The whole variable domain, filled in from reference TRBV7-8 and TRBJ2-3, reads GAGVSQSPRYKVAKRGQDVALRCDPISGHVSLFWYQQALGQGPEFLTYFQNEAQLDKSGLPSDRFFAERPEGSVSTLKIQRTQQEDSAVYLCASSSLAGGRTDTQYFGPGTRLTVL.

The CDR3 is CASSLPQGPNTEAFF. The CDR3, as DNA: TGCGCCAGCAGCTTGCCCCAGGGCCCGAACACTGAAGCTTTCTTT. The chain links TRBV5-1 to TRBJ1-1; weak D call: TRBD1 (5 bases). The germline gives CDR1 SGHRS, CDR2 YFSETQ. V lost 1 base and J lost 1, with 11 bases in between. This CDR3 has 15 amino acids.

This chain connects TRBV5-1 to TRBJ1-4; D gene ambiguous. V shed 3 bases and J shed 8 bases, with 17 bases lying between them. The CDR3 spans 15 residues. CDR1 and CDR2 (germline): SGHRS, YFSETQ. The DNA of the CDR3 is TGCGCCAGCAGCTGGGCCTCCCGGGGAGGCGAAAAACTGTTTTTT. This encodes CASSWASRGGEKLFF.

This chain joins TRBV18 and TRBJ2-7; possible D gene TRBD1, 6 bases. V was cut by 6 bases and J by 3 bases, with 12 bases left in between. The CDR3 covers 13 residues. Germline values: CDR1 KGHSH, CDR2 LQKENI. CDR3 protein: CASSRGQNYEQYF. Here the CDR3 DNA reads TGTGCCAGCTCCCGCGGACAGAACTACGAGCAGTACTTC.

Here the CDR3 reads CASSLGTGVDGELFF. The CDR3 DNA reads as TGTGCCAGCAGCTTAGGGACAGGGGTGGACGGGGAGCTGTTTTTT. The chain links TRBV7-6 to TRBJ2-2, with 9 bases aligning to TRBD1. The CDR3 sequence is 15 residues long. J was trimmed by 7 bases and V by 1 base; bases with no gene match: 4. Germline CDR1 is SGHVS and CDR2 is FNYEAQ.

The chain couples TRBV6-5 to TRBJ1-6; the D is unclear. V was trimmed by 5 bases and J by 3 bases, leaving 11 bases between them. The CDR3 length is 15 residues. CDR1 is MNHEY, CDR2 SVGAGI, per germline. Here the CDR3 DNA reads TGTGCCAGCAGTCGCGAAGCCCACTATAATTCACCCCTCCACTTT. Amino acids: CASSREAHYNSPLHF.

Remarks on this clone: The identical CDR3 is also encoded by other nucleotide sequences in the sample. V usage is TRBV5-1 and J usage is TRBJ2-1, with 9 nucleotides matching TRBD2. V shed 3 bases, J shed 3 bases, and the junction held 4 bases outside the gene matches. Germline assignment: CDR1 SGHRS and CDR2 YFSETQ. The CDR3 extends over 15 amino acids. The CDR3 DNA sequence: TGCGCCAGCAGCTCGCGGGGGGGCGACTACAATGAGCAGTTCTTC. It translates to CASSSRGGDYNEQFF.

This chain joins TRBV2 and TRBJ1-1, with 10 bases aligning to TRBD1. The CDR3 length is 14 residues. The V gene end was trimmed by 6 bases and the J gene end by 6 bases; junction bases not matched to a gene: 7. The germline CDR1 and CDR2 sequences are SNHLY and FYNNEI. CDR3 protein: CASRAGTGVAEAFF. The CDR3 DNA reads as TGTGCCAGCAGGGCCGGGACAGGGGTGGCTGAAGCTTTCTTT.

This clone was recorded a few times. The CDR3 region is CSVRLETQYF. As DNA, the CDR3 is TGCAGCGTTAGGCTTGAGACCCAGTACTTC. The chain links TRBV29-1 to TRBJ2-5, with unresolved D. Trimming left V 5 bases short and J 5 bases short, with 6 bases between. This CDR3 contains 10 residues. Per germline, CDR1 SQVTM and CDR2 ANQGSEA.

This chain joins TRBV27 and TRBJ1-5; D ambiguous. V was cut by 5 bases and J by 4 bases, with 15 bases left in between. There are 15 residues in the CDR3. Germline V CDR1 and CDR2: MNHEY, SMNVEV (reference sequence). DNA of the CDR3: TGTGCCAGCAGTGCCGAACGGGGATTGAATCAGCCCCAGCATTTT. Translated, it gives CASSAERGLNQPQHF.

The chain employs TRBV5-8 and TRBJ1-2, with D possibly being TRBD1 (6 bases). The CDR3 runs 13 residues. V lost 1 base and J 7 bases, leaving 11 bases between the germline ends. Germline values: CDR1 SGHTS, CDR2 YDEGEE. The CDR3 nucleotides are TGTGCCAGCAGCTTGAATGCAGGGGTTGGCTACACCTTC. Translating it yields CASSLNAGVGYTF.

The rearrangement links TRBV6-1 to TRBJ1-3; D gene ambiguous. CDR1 is MNHNS and CDR2 is SASEGT in the germline V gene. Trimming removed 8 bases from V and 2 bases from J, with 10 bases in between. CDR3 length: 13 amino acids. This chain's CDR3 is CASVRETGNTIYF. DNA for the CDR3: TGTGCCAGCGTCCGGGAAACTGGAAACACCATATATTTT.

The rearrangement uses TRBV18 and TRBJ1-1; D call uncertain. V gave up 10 bases and J gave up 0 bases, with 12 bases separating them. Germline-derived CDR1 and CDR2 are KGHSH and LQKENI. The CDR3 consists of 13 residues. Here the CDR3 reads CATTDGVNTEAFF. The CDR3 DNA sequence: TGTGCCACCACCGACGGCGTGAACACTGAAGCTTTCTTT.

The chain employs TRBV19 and TRBJ1-1, with 11 bases aligning to TRBD1. Germline assignment: CDR1 LNHDA and CDR2 SQIVND (reference sequence). J lost 5 bases, V lost 6 bases, and 8 bases had no gene match. The CDR3 is 15 amino acids. This CDR3 is CASRSDRGRVTEAFF. Here the CDR3 DNA reads TGTGCCAGTAGATCGGACAGGGGGCGCGTAACTGAAGCTTTCTTT.

V is TRBV5-4 and J is TRBJ2-3; 8 nucleotides line up with TRBD2. CDR1 SGHNT and CDR2 YYREEE come from the germline V gene (reference sequence). This CDR3 contains 16 residues. After removal of 1 base from V and 6 bases from J, the junction contained 10 bases not matched to a gene. The CDR3: CASSLKISGGGDTQYF. The CDR3 coding sequence is TGTGCCAGCAGCTTGAAAATCAGCGGGGGAGGGGATACGCAGTATTTT.